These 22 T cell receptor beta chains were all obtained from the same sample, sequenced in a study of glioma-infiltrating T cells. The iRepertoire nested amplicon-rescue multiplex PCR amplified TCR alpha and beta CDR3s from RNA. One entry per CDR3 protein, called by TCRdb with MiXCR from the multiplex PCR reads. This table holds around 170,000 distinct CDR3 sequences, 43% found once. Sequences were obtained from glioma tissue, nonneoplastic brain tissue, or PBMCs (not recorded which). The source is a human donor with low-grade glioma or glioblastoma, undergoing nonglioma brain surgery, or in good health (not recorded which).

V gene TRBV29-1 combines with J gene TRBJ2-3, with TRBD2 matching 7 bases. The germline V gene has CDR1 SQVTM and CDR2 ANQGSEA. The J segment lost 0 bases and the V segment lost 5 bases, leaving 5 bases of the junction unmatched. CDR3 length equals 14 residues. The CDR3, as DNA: TGCAGCGTTCAGGAAGCGGGAAGCACAGATACGCAGTATTTT. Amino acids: CSVQEAGSTDTQYF.

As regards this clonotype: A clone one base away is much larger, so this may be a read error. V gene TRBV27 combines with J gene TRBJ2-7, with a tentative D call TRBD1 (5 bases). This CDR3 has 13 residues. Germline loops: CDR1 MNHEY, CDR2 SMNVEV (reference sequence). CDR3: CASSLGLSYEKYF. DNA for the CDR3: TGTGCCAGCAGTTTGGGGCTGTCGTACGAGAAGTACTTC.

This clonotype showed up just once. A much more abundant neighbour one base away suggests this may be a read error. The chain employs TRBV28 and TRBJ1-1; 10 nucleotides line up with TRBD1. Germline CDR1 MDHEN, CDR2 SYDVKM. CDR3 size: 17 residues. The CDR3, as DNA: TGTGCCAGCAGCCCACCCGGGACAGGGGTCGTGAAAACTGAAGCTTTCTTT. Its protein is CASSPPGTGVVKTEAFF. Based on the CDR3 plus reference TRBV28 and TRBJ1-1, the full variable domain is DVKVTQSSRYLVKRTGEKVFLECVQDMDHENMFWYRQDPGLGLRLIYFSYDVKMKEKGDIPEGYSVSREKKERFSLILESASTNQTSMYLCASSPPGTGVVKTEAFFGQGTRLTVV.

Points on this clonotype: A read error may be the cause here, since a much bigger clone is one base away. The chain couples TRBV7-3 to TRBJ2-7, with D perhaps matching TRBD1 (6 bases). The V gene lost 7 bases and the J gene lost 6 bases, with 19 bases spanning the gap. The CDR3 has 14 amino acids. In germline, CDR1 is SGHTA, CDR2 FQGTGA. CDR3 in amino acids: CASTTKTGGLEQYF. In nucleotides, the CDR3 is TGTGCCAGCACCACAAAGACAGGAGGCCTCGAGCAGTACTTC.

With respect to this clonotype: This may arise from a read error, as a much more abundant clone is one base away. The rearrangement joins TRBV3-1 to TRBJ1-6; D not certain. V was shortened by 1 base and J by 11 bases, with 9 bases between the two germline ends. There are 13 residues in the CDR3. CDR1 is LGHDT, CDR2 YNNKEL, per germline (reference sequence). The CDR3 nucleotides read TGTGCCAGCAGCCAAGCGAGCAATCCACCCCTCCACTTT. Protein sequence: CASSQASNPPLHF.

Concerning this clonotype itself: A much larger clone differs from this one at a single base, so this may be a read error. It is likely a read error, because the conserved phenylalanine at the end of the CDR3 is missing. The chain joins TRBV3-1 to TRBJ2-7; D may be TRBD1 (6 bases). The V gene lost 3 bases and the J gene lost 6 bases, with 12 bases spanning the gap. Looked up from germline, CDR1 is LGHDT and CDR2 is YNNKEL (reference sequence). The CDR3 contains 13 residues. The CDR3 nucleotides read TGTGCCAGCAGCCAGGCCAGAGGGGGCGAGCAGTACTCC. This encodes CASSQARGGEQYS.

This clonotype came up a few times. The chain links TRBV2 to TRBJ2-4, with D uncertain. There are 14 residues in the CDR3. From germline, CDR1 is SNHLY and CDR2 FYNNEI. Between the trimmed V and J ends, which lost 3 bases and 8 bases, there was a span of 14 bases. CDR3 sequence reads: CASSENSENDIQYF. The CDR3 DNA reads TGTGCCAGCAGTGAGAATTCCGAGAATGACATTCAGTACTTC.

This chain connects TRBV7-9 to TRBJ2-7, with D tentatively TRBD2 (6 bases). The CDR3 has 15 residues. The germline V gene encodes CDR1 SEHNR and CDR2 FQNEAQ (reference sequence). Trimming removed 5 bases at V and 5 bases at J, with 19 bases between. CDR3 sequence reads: CASSPRLVGVNEQYF. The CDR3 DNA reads TGTGCCAGCAGCCCTAGACTAGTGGGAGTCAACGAGCAGTACTTC.

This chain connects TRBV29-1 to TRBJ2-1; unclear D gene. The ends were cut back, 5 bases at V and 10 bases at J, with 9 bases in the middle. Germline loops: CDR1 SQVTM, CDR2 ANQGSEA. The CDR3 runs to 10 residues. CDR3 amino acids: CSVRIMEQFF. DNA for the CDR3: TGCAGCGTTAGGATTATGGAGCAGTTCTTC.

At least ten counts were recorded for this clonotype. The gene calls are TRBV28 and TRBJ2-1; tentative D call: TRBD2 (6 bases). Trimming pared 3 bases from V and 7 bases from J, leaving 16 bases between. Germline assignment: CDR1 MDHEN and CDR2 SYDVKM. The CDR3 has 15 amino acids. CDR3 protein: CASSFPGSGRNEQFF. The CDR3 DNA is TGTGCCAGCAGTTTTCCCGGTAGCGGTAGGAATGAGCAGTTCTTC. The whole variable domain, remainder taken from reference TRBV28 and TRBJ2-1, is DVKVTQSSRYLVKRTGEKVFLECVQDMDHENMFWYRQDPGLGLRLIYFSYDVKMKEKGDIPEGYSVSREKKERFSLILESASTNQTSMYLCASSFPGSGRNEQFFGPGTRLTVL.

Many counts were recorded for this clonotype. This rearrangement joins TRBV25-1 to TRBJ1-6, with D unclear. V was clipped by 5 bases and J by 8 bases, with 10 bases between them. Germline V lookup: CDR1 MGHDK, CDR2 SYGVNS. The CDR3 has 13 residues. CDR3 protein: CASSKNTDSPLHF. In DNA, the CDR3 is TGTGCCAGCAGTAAAAACACAGATTCACCCCTCCACTTT.

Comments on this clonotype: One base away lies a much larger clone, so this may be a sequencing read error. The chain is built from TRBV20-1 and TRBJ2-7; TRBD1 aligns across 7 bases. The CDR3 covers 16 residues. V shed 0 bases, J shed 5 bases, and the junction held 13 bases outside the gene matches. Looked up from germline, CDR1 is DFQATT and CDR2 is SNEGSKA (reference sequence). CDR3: CSARDLEETGIHEQYF. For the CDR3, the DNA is TGCAGTGCTAGAGATTTGGAGGAGACAGGGATTCACGAGCAGTACTTC.

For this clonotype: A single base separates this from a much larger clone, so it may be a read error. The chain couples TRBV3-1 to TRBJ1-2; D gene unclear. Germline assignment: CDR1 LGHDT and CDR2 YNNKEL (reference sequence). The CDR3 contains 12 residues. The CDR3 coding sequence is TGTGCCAGCCGCCAAGATGTGAGCGGCTACACCTTC. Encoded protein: CASRQDVSGYTF.

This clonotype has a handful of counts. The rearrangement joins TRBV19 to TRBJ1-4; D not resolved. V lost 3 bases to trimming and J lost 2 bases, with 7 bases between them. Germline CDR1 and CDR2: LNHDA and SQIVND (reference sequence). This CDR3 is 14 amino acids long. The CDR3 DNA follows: TGTGCCAGTAGTATCCCCGGGACTAATGAAAAACTGTTTTTT. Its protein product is CASSIPGTNEKLFF.

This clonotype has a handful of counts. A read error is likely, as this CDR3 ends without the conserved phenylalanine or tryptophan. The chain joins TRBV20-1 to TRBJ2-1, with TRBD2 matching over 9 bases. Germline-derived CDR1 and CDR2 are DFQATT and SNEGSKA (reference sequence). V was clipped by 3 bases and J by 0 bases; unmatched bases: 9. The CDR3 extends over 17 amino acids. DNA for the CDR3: TGCAGTGCTAGCGAAAATAGCGGGAGTATCTCCTACAATGAGCAGTTCCTC. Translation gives CSASENSGSISYNEQFL.

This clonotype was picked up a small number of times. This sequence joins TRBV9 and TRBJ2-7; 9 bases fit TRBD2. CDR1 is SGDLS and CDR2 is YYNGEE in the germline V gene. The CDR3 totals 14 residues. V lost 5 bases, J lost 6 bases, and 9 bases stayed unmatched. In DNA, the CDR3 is TGTGCCAGCAGTCCGGTAGCGGGAGTCGTCGAGCAGTACTTC. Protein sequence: CASSPVAGVVEQYF.

The CDR3 sequence: CASSLSTGTAETQYF. The CDR3 DNA sequence: TGTGCCAGCAGCCTTTCAACCGGGACAGCGGAGACCCAGTACTTC. The chain employs TRBV3-1 and TRBJ2-5; 7 nucleotides line up with TRBD1. In germline, CDR1 is LGHDT, CDR2 YNNKEL (reference sequence). CDR3 length: 15 amino acids. J was trimmed by 5 bases and V by 4 bases; bases with no gene match: 10.

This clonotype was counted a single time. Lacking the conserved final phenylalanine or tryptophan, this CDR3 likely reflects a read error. The CDR3 region has the DNA TGTGCCAGCAGCTCCGGGACTAGCACAGATACGCAGTATCTT. It specifies CASSSGTSTDTQYL. V usage is TRBV3-1 and J usage is TRBJ2-3, with D possibly TRBD2 on 6 matching bases. The CDR3 runs 14 residues. Germline CDR1 is LGHDT and CDR2 is YNNKEL (reference sequence). V was shortened by 5 bases and J by 0 bases, with 9 bases between the two germline ends.

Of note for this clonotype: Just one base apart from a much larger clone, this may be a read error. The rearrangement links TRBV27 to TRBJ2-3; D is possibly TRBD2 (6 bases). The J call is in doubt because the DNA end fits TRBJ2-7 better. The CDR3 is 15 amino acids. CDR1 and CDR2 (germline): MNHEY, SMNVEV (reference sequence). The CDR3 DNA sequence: TGTGCCAGCAGTTTCTTAAGGGGCGGGAAGGATGAGCAGTACTTC. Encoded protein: CASSFLRGGKDEQYF.

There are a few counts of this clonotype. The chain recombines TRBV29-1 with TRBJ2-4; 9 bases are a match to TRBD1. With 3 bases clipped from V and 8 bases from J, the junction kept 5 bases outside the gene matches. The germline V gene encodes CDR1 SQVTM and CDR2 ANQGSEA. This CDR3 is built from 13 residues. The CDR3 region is CSVDGQGMDIQYF. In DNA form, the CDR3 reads TGCAGCGTTGATGGACAGGGGATGGACATTCAGTACTTC.

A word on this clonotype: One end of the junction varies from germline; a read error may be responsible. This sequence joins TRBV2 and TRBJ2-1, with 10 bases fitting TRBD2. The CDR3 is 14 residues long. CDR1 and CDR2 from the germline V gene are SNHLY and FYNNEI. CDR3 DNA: TGTTCCAGCAGTGCCACTAGCGGGATCAATGAGCAGTTCTTC. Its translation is CSSSATSGINEQFF.

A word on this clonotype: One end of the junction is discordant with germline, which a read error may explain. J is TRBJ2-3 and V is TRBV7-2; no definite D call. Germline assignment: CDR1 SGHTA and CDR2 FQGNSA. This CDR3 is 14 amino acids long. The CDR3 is CASSSRRLPDTLYF. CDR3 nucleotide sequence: TGTGCCAGCAGCTCCAGGCGGCTTCCAGATACGCTGTATTTT.